This passage covers 15 T cell receptor beta chains from one sample sequenced in a study of beta chain features in type 1 diabetes (dated by TCRdb to 2016 to 2019). General findings and caveats noted by the study authors: A moderate but significant shortening of TCRB CDR3 length was observed in type 1 diabetes patients in all four CD4+ subsets.

Library creation used the immunoSEQ multiplex PCR assay. The entire isolated RNA was reverse transcribed using the High Capacity cDNA Reverse Transcription Kit, and thus expressed TCRB transcripts were sequenced. TCRdb retrieved this table from immuneACCESS and kept in-frame rearrangements only. Not all clones are present; in checked studies, unresolved V genes account for under half, and no reason is known for the remainder. This sample has roughly 330,000 clones in its table, and 13% of those were observed once. Roughly 0.015% of the sample is held by the ten biggest clonotypes. The antigens for these receptors are not known. Sequencing was done on a sample of naive CD4+ T cells from blood. What the cell subset or site label conveys for this sample: true naive CD4+ T cells. These receptors originate from a woman aged 18-29 years with type 1 diabetes.

This clone was observed a few times. The chain has TRBV7-9 and TRBJ2-6; D possibly corresponds to TRBD2 (6 bases). Per the germline V gene, CDR1 is SEHNR and CDR2 is FQNEAQ (reference sequence). Trimming removed 2 bases from V and 0 bases from J, with 14 bases in between. This CDR3 has 18 amino acids. The CDR3 region is CASSLRRLGSSGANVLTF. The DNA for the CDR3 is TGTGCCAGCAGCTTAAGGCGACTAGGAAGCTCTGGGGCCAACGTCCTGACTTTC.

The chain couples TRBV28 to TRBJ2-3; TRBD2 matches at 9 bases. Germline trimming cut 6 bases from V and 2 bases from J; bases unmatched to any gene: 9. Per germline, CDR1 MDHEN and CDR2 SYDVKM. The CDR3 runs 16 residues. CDR3 in DNA: TGTGCCAGCAGGCTAGCGGGACTGGGAAACACAGATACGCAGTATTTT. It translates to CASRLAGLGNTDTQYF.

This rearrangement joins TRBV5-1 to TRBJ2-3, with a tentative D call TRBD1 (6 bases). Germline CDR1 is SGHRS and CDR2 is YFSETQ. The CDR3 is 15 residues long. Trimming removed 6 bases from V and 0 bases from J, with 14 bases in between. The CDR3 DNA reads as TGCGCCAGCAAACAGGGACCGTCTAGCACAGATACGCAGTATTTT. Amino acid sequence: CASKQGPSSTDTQYF.

This clone turned up a few times. The gene calls are TRBV11-2 and TRBJ2-7; D perhaps matches TRBD1 (6 bases). The V and J ends lost 5 bases and 3 bases respectively, with 8 bases between them. The CDR3 is 12 residues long. Per the germline V gene, CDR1 is SGHAT and CDR2 is FQNNGV. The CDR3 loop is CASSQQGYEQYV. The CDR3 DNA reads as TGTGCCAGCAGCCAACAGGGCTACGAGCAGTACGTC.

This clone has more than one count but fewer than ten. The gene calls are TRBV5-4 and TRBJ2-1; maybe TRBD2 (6 bases). Looked up from germline, CDR1 is SGHNT and CDR2 is YYREEE (reference sequence). The CDR3 consists of 14 residues. Trimming stripped 3 bases from V and 5 bases from J, with 12 bases between. DNA of the CDR3: TGTGCCAGCAGCTCTCTAGCGCTTAACAATGAGCAGTTCTTC. Protein: CASSSLALNNEQFF. Supplemented by reference TRBV5-4 and TRBJ2-1, the full variable domain reads ETGVTQSPTHLIKTRGQQVTLRCSSQSGHNTVSWYQQALGQGPQFIFQYYREEENGRGNFPPRFSGLQFPNYSSELNVNALELDDSALYLCASSSLALNNEQFFGPGTRLTVL.

The chain joins TRBV5-1 to TRBJ2-3, with unresolved D. V dropped 6 bases and J dropped 4 bases, with 15 bases sitting between them. Germline values: CDR1 SGHRS, CDR2 YFSETQ. This CDR3 region has 14 residues. CDR3 sequence reads: CASKLSPYADTQYF. DNA of the CDR3: TGCGCCAGCAAGCTAAGCCCATATGCAGATACGCAGTATTTT.

A few counts support this clone. CDR3 loop: CASSRGQGSTEAFF. For the CDR3, the DNA is TGTGCCAGCTCCCGGGGACAGGGAAGCACTGAAGCTTTCTTT. The V gene is TRBV18, the J gene TRBJ1-1; TRBD1 matches at 9 bases. V lost 6 bases and J lost 4; bases outside the gene matches: 6. The germline V gene encodes CDR1 KGHSH and CDR2 LQKENI. This CDR3 is 14 amino acids long.

The genes are TRBV7-6 and TRBJ1-1; 8 bases line up with TRBD1. CDR3 length: 16 residues. The V gene's germline CDR1 is SGHVS and CDR2 FNYEAQ. V shed 5 bases, J shed 1 base, and the junction held 9 bases outside the gene matches. Written as DNA, the CDR3 is TGTGCCAGCAGCCAACGGACAGGGAGGACGAACACTGAAGCTTTCTTT. It encodes CASSQRTGRTNTEAFF. The full variable domain, completed using reference TRBV7-6 and TRBJ1-1, is GAGVSQSPRYKVTKRGQDVALRCDPISGHVSLYWYRQALGQGPEFLTYFNYEAQQDKSGLPNDRFSAERPEGSISTLTIQRTEQRDSAMYRCASSQRTGRTNTEAFFGQGTRLTVV.

The sample holds one count of this clone. The chain joins TRBV30 to TRBJ2-7; no firm D call. V lost 3 bases, J lost 0 bases, and 15 bases lay in between. The CDR3 is made up of 15 amino acids. CDR1 and CDR2 (germline): GTSNPN, SVGIG (reference sequence). CDR3 nucleotides: TGTGCCTGGAGACTCTTGGAGATTAGCTCCTACGAGCAGTACTTC. This gives the protein CAWRLLEISSYEQYF.

V usage is TRBV4-1 and J usage is TRBJ2-1; D not resolved. The CDR3 is 14 amino acids. The germline V gene encodes CDR1 MGHRA and CDR2 YSYEKL. V was clipped by 0 bases and J by 8 bases, with 11 bases between them. In DNA, the CDR3 is TGCGCCAGCAGCCAAGAGCCAACTATCGATGAGCAGTTCTTC. This codes for CASSQEPTIDEQFF.

The rearrangement joins TRBV19 to TRBJ2-1, with 11 bases that match TRBD2. The CDR3 is made up of 15 amino acids. Germline assignment: CDR1 LNHDA and CDR2 SQIVND (reference sequence). J was trimmed by 0 bases and V by 7 bases; bases with no gene match: 2. CDR3 nucleotide sequence: TGTGCCAGTACCACTAGCGGGAGCTCCTACAATGAGCAGTTCTTC. This sequence encodes CASTTSGSSYNEQFF.

This CDR3 is CASSFSRTSGRETQYF. The CDR3 DNA is TGTGCCAGCAGTTTCTCCAGGACTAGCGGGAGGGAGACCCAGTACTTC. The gene calls are TRBV27 and TRBJ2-5; TRBD2 aligns across 14 bases. Germline V gives CDR1 MNHEY, CDR2 SMNVEV (reference sequence). CDR3 length: 16 residues. Trimming cost V 3 bases and J 5 bases; bases outside gene matches: 5.

The table lists this clone with a few counts. The J gene is TRBJ1-5, the V gene TRBV30, with D hard to call. CDR1 is GTSNPN, CDR2 SVGIG, per germline (reference sequence). V was clipped by 7 bases and J by 3 bases, with 13 bases between them. The CDR3 length is 13 residues. CDR3 loop: CAYQGRANQPQHF. CDR3 DNA sequence: TGTGCCTACCAAGGGAGGGCCAATCAGCCCCAGCATTTT.

This chain connects TRBV15 to TRBJ2-6, with D uncertain. The CDR3 is made up of 16 amino acids. V lost 4 bases, J lost 4 bases, and 14 bases lay in between. The germline gives CDR1 LNHNV, CDR2 YYDKDF (reference sequence). CDR3 sequence reads: CATSIRLFMGANVLTF. The CDR3 bases are TGTGCCACCAGCATACGACTGTTTATGGGGGCCAACGTCCTGACTTTC.

In this sample, this clone turned up a few times. The chain recombines TRBV7-9 with TRBJ2-3; tentatively, D is TRBD2 (5 bases). There are 13 residues in the CDR3. V lost 0 bases and J 5 bases, leaving 6 bases between the germline ends. Germline V gives CDR1 SEHNR, CDR2 FQNEAQ (reference sequence). CDR3 bases: TGTGCCAGCAGCTTAGCAGCGGAAGATACGCAGTATTTT. It specifies CASSLAAEDTQYF.